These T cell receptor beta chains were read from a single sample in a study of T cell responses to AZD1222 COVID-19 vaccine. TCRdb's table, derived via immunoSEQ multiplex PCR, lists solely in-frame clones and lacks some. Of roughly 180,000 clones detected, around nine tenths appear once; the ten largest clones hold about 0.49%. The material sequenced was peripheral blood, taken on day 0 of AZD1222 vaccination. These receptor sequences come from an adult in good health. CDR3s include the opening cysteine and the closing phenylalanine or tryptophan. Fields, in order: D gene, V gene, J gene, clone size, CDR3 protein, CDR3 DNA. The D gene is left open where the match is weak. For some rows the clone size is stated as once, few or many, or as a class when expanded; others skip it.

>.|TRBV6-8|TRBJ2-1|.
CASDKRGERPGEQFF
TGTGCCAGCGACAAAAGGGGGGAGCGCCCGGGTGAGCAGTTCTTC
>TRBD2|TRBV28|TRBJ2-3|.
CASSSVPGLAGGYTDTQYF
TGTGCCAGCAGTTCAGTCCCGGGACTAGCGGGAGGCTACACAGATACGCAGTATTTT
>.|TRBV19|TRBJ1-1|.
CASSVMVNTEAFF
TGTGCCAGTAGTGTAATGGTGAACACTGAAGCTTTCTTT
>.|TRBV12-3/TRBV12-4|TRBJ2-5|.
CASSLGADETQYF
TGTGCCAGCAGTTTAGGGGCAGACGAGACCCAGTACTTC
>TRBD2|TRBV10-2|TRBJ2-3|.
CASSLPGREVPDTQYF
TGCGCCAGCAGTCTGCCGGGGCGGGAGGTCCCAGATACGCAGTATTTT
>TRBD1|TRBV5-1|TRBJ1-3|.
CASELDGTAGNTIYF
TGCGCCAGCGAGTTAGACGGGACAGCTGGAAACACCATATATTTT
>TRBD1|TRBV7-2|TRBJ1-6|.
CASSRDSSNSPLHF
TGTGCCAGCAGCCGGGACAGCTCTAATTCACCCCTCCACTTT
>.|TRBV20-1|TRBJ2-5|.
CSASETLGPRPETQYF
TGCAGTGCTAGTGAGACATTAGGTCCTCGTCCGGAGACCCAGTACTTC
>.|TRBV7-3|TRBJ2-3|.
CASSYITDTQYF
TGTGCCAGCAGTTATATCACAGATACGCAGTATTTT
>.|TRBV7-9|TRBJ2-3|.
CASSYDGGRTDTQYF
TGTGCCAGCAGCTACGACGGCGGGCGCACAGATACGCAGTATTTT
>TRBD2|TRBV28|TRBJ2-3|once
CASSLGGGGVDTQYF
TGTGCCAGCAGTTTAGGCGGGGGGGGAGTAGATACGCAGTATTTT
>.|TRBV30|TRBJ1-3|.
CAWSGSGNTIYF
TGTGCCTGGAGTGGGAGTGGAAACACCATATATTTT
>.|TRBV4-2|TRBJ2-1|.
CASSQAGLSSYNEQFF
TGTGCCAGCAGCCAAGCGGGTCTTTCTTCCTACAATGAGCAGTTCTTC
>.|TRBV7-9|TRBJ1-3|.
CASSLGSLNSGNTIYF
TGTGCCAGCAGCTTAGGGTCCCTAAACTCTGGAAACACCATATATTTT
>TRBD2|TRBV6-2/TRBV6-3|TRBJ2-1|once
CASSRPPGLAGGRSYNEQFF
TGTGCCAGCAGCCGACCTCCGGGACTAGCGGGGGGGCGGTCCTACAATGAGCAGTTCTTC
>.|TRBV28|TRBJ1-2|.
CASSSDSGWYGYTF
TGTGCCAGCAGTTCCGATTCTGGATGGTATGGCTACACCTTC
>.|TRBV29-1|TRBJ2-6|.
CSVEPGAGANVLTF
TGCAGCGTTGAACCGGGGGCTGGGGCCAACGTCCTGACTTTC
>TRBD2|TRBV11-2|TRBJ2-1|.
CASSGAGTSSYNEQFF
TGTGCCAGCAGCGGGGCGGGGACTAGCTCCTACAATGAGCAGTTCTTC
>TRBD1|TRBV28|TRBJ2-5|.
CASSSGTVPETQYF
TGTGCCAGCAGTTCCGGGACAGTCCCTGAGACCCAGTACTTC
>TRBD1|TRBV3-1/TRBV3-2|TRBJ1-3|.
CASSQRTGNPSGNTIYF
TGTGCCAGCAGCCAACGGACAGGGAACCCCTCTGGAAACACCATATATTTT
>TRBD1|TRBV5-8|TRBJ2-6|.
CASSGQGAQAGANVLTF
TGTGCCAGCAGCGGACAGGGGGCCCAGGCTGGGGCCAACGTCCTGACTTTC
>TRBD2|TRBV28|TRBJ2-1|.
CASQAGVDEQFF
TGTGCCAGTCAGGCGGGGGTGGATGAGCAGTTCTTC